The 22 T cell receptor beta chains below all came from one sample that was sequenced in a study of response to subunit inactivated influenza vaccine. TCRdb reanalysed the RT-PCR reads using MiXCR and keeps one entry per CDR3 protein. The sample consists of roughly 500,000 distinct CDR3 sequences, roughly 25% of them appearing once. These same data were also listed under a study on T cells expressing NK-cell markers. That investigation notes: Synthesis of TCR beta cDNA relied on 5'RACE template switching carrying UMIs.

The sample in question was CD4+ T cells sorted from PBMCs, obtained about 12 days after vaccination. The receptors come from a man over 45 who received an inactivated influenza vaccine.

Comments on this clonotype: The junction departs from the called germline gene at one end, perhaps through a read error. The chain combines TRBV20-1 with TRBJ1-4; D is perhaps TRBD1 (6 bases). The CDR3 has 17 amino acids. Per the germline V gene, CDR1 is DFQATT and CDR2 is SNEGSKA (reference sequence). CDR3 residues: CCARAPTGHRANEKLFF. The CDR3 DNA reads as TGCTGTGCTAGAGCCCCGACGGGACACCGAGCTAATGAAAAACTGTTTTTT.

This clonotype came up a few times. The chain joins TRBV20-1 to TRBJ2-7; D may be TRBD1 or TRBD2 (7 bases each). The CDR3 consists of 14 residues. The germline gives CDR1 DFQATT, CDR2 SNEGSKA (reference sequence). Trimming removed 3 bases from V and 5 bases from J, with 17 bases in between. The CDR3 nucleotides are TGCAGTGCTAGTAGGGACAGCGGGATCAACGAGCAGTACTTC. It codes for CSASRDSGINEQYF.

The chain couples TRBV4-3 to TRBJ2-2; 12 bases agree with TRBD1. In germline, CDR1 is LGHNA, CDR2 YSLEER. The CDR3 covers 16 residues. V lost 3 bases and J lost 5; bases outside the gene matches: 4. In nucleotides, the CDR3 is TGCGCCAGCAGCCAGGGGACAGGGGGCGGTACCGGGGAGCTGTTTTTT. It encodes CASSQGTGGGTGELFF.

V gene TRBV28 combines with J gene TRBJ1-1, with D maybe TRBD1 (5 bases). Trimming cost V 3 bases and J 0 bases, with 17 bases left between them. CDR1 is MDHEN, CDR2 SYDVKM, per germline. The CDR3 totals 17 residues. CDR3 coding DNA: TGTGCCAGCAGTTTCCTCGGGGGAAATTTGATGAACACTGAAGCTTTCTTT. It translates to CASSFLGGNLMNTEAFF.

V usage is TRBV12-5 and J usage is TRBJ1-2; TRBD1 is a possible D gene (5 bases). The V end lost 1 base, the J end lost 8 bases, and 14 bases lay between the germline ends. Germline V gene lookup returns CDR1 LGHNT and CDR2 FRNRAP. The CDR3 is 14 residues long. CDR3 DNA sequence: TGTGCTAGTGGTTTGGGAGACAGCGGCTTAGGCTACACCTTC. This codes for CASGLGDSGLGYTF. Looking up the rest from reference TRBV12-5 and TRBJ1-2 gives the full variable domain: DARVTQTPRHKVTEMGQEVTMRCQPILGHNTVFWYRQTMMQGLELLAYFRNRAPLDDSGMPKDRFSAEMPDATLATLKIQPSEPRDSAVYFCASGLGDSGLGYTFGSGTRLTVV.

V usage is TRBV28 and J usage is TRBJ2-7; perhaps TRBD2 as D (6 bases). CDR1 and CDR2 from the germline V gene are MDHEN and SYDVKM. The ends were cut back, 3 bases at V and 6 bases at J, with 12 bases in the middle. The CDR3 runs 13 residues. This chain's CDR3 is CASSLTSWGEQYF. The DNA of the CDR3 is TGTGCCAGCAGTTTGACTAGTTGGGGCGAGCAGTACTTC.

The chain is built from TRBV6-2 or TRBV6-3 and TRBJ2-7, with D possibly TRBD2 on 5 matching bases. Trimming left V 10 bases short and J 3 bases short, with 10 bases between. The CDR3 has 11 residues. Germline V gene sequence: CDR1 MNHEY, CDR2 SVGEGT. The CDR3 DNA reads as TGTGCCACCGAGGGCGGCTACGAGCAGTACTTC. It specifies CATEGGYEQYF.

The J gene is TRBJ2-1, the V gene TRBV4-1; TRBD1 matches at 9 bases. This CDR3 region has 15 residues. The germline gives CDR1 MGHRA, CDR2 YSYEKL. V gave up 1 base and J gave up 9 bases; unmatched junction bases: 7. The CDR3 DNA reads TGCGCCAGCAGCCAAGGGACAGGGGTGGGAAGTGAGCAGTTCTTC. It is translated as CASSQGTGVGSEQFF.

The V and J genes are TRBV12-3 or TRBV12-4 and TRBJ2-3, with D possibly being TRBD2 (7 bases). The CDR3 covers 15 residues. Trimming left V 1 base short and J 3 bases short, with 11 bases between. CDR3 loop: CASSLGAGATDTQYF. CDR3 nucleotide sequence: TGTGCCAGCAGTTTAGGGGCGGGGGCTACAGATACGCAGTATTTT.

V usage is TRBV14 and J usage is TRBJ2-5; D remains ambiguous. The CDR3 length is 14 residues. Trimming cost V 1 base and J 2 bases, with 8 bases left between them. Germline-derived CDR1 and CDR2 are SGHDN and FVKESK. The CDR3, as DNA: TGTGCCAGCAGCCAAGTGACATTTCAAGAGACCCAGTACTTC. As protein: CASSQVTFQETQYF. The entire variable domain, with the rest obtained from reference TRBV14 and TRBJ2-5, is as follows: EAGVTQFPSHSVIEKGQTVTLRCDPISGHDNLYWYRRVMGKEIKFLLHFVKESKQDESGMPNNRFLAERTGGTYSTLKVQPAELEDSGVYFCASSQVTFQETQYFGPGTRLLVL.

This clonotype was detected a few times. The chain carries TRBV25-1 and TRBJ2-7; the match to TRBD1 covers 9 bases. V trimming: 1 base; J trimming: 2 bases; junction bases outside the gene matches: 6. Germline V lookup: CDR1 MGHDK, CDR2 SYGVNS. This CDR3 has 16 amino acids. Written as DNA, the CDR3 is TGTGCCAGCAGTGAATTTGGGACAGGGATCACCTACGAGCAGTACTTC. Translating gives CASSEFGTGITYEQYF.

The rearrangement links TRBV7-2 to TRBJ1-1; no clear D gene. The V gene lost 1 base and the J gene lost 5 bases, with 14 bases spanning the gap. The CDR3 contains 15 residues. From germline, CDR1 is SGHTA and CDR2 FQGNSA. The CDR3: CASSLGHFRRTEAFF. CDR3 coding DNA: TGTGCCAGCAGCTTAGGTCATTTCCGGAGGACTGAAGCTTTCTTT.

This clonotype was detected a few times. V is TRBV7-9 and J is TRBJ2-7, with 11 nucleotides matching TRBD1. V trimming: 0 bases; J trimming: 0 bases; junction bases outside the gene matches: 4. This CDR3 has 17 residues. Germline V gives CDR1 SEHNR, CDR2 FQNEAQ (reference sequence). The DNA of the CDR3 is TGTGCCAGCAGCTTAGCCCTCGGACAGGGGGCCTCCTACGAGCAGTACTTC. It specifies CASSLALGQGASYEQYF.

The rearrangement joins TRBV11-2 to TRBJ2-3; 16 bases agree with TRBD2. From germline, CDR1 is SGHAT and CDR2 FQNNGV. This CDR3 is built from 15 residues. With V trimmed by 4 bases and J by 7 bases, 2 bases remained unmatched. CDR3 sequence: CASSSGLAGGYTQYF. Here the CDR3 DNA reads TGTGCCAGCAGCTCGGGACTAGCGGGAGGGTATACGCAGTATTTT. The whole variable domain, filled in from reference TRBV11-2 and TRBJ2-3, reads EAGVAQSPRYKIIEKRQSVAFWCNPISGHATLYWYQQILGQGPKLLIQFQNNGVVDDSQLPKDRFSAERLKGVDSTLKIQPAKLEDSAVYLCASSSGLAGGYTQYFGPGTRLTVL.

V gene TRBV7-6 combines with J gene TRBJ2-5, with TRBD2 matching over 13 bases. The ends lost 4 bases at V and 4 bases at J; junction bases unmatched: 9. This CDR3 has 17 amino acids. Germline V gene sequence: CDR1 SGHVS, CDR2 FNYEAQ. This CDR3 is CASSSKLAGGPRETQYF. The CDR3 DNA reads TGTGCCAGCAGCTCCAAACTAGCGGGAGGGCCCAGAGAGACCCAGTACTTC.

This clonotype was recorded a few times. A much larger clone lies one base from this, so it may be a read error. DNA for the CDR3: TGCTGTGCTAGAGATCGGTCTCCTAGCACTTCCACAGATACGCAGTATTTT. It codes for CCARDRSPSTSTDTQYF. The V call is TRBV20-1, the J call TRBJ2-3; perhaps TRBD2 as D (5 bases). Germline loops: CDR1 DFQATT, CDR2 SNEGSKA (reference sequence). CDR3 length equals 17 residues.

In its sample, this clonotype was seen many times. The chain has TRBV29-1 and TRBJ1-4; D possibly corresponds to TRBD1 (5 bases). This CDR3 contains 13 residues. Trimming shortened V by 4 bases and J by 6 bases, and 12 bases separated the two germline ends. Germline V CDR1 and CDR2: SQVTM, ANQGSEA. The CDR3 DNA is TGCAGCGTTGGAGGGGCACCGGATGAAAAACTGTTTTTT. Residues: CSVGGAPDEKLFF.

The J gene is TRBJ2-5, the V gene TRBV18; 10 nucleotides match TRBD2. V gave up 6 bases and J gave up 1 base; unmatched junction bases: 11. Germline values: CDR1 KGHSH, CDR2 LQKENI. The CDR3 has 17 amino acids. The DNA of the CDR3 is TGTGCCAGCTCGGAAAGGTTACTAGCGGGACGCCAAGAGACCCAGTACTTC. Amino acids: CASSERLLAGRQETQYF.

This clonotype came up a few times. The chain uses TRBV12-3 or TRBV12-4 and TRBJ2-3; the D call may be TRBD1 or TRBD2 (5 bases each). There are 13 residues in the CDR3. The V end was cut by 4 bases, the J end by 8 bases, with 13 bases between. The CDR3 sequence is CASSSPGRATQYF. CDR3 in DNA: TGTGCCAGCAGTTCCCCGGGGCGAGCTACGCAGTATTTT.

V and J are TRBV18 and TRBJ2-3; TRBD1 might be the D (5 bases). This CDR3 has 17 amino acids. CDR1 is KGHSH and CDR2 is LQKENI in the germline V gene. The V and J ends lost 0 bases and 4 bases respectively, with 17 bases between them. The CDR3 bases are TGTGCCAGCTCACCACCGGTGGACACCTCCGGGTCAGATACGCAGTATTTT. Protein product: CASSPPVDTSGSDTQYF.

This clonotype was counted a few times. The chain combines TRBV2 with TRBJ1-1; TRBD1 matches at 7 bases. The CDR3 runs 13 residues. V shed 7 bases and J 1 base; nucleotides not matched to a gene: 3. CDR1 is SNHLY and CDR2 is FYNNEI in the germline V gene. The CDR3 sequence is CASIQGENTEAFF. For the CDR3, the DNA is TGTGCCAGCATTCAGGGGGAGAACACTGAAGCTTTCTTT.

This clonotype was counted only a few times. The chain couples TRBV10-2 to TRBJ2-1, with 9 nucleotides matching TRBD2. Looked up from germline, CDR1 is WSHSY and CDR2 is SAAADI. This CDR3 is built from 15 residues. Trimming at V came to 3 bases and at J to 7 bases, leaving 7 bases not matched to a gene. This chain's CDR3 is CASSDRGRAGNEQFF. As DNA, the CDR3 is TGCGCCAGCAGTGATCGCGGGAGGGCGGGGAATGAGCAGTTCTTC.